A selection of T cell receptor beta chains follows, all from one sample in a study of PD-L1 blockade in urothelial cancer. The table came from immunoSEQ multiplex PCR; TCRdb's copy has only in-frame clones and leaves some out. The sample includes some 67,000 clones, approximately 88% of them seen just once. The sample here was PBMCs, taken around atezolizumab (anti-PD-L1) treatment. These receptors were taken from a man in his fifties or sixties with urothelial cancer. CDR3s include the opening cysteine and the closing phenylalanine or tryptophan. A D gene is named only where the DNA matches it firmly. For some rows the clone size is stated as once, few or many, or as a class when expanded; others skip it.

size | D | J | V | DNA | CDR3
- | - | TRBJ1-5 | TRBV2 | TGTGCCAGCAGTGATGGAGGGAAGGGCAATCAGCCCCAGCATTTT | CASSDGGKGNQPQHF
- | TRBD1 | TRBJ2-7 | TRBV5-1 | TGCGCCAGCAGCCGGATTGGGCAGGGGGAGACTTATGGCGAGCAGTACTTC | CASSRIGQGETYGEQYF
few | - | TRBJ1-2 | TRBV19 | TGTGCCAGTAAAACCACAGGGAACTATGGCTACACCTTC | CASKTTGNYGYTF
- | TRBD1 | TRBJ2-7 | TRBV5-4 | TGTGCCAGCAGCCGGGACCCGACAGGGCCCTACGAGCAGTACTTC | CASSRDPTGPYEQYF
- | - | TRBJ1-4 | TRBV9 | TGTGCCAGCAGCGTAGAGGATGGGGGGTTAGGTGAAAAACTGTTTTTT | CASSVEDGGLGEKLFF
- | TRBD1 | TRBJ1-1 | TRBV5-4 | TGTGCCAGCACCAGGGGGGAGGAAGCTTTCTTT | CASTRGEEAFF
- | - | TRBJ2-3 | TRBV19 | TGTGCCAGTAGTATAATCCCTCGGGATACGCAGTATTTT | CASSIIPRDTQYF
- | - | TRBJ2-3 | TRBV7-6 | TGTGCCAGCAGCTTGGTGGGGAGGAGCACAGATACGCAGTATTTT | CASSLVGRSTDTQYF
- | TRBD2 | TRBJ2-2 | TRBV5-8 | TGTGCCAGCAGCCAGGGGGGGACTAGCGGGCACTCCGGGGAGCTGTTTTTT | CASSQGGTSGHSGELFF
- | TRBD1 | TRBJ1-1 | TRBV4-2 | TGTGCCAGCAGCCTGGGACAGCTCAACACTGAAGCTTTCTTT | CASSLGQLNTEAFF
- | TRBD2 | TRBJ2-1 | TRBV10-3 | TGTGCCATCAGTCGAGCGGGAGAAGGGAATGAGCAGTTCTTC | CAISRAGEGNEQFF
- | - | TRBJ2-5 | TRBV6-6 | TGTGCCAGCAGTTACAACCGTGGGGCTCAAGAGACCCAGTACTTC | CASSYNRGAQETQYF
- | TRBD1 | TRBJ2-2 | TRBV29-1 | TGCAGCGTTGTGGGACAGAAGAACACCGGGGAGCTGTTTTTT | CSVVGQKNTGELFF
- | - | TRBJ2-7 | TRBV27 | TGTGCCAGCATGCTGCTGGGAGCGCCGAGCTCCTACGAGCAGTACTTC | CASMLLGAPSSYEQYF